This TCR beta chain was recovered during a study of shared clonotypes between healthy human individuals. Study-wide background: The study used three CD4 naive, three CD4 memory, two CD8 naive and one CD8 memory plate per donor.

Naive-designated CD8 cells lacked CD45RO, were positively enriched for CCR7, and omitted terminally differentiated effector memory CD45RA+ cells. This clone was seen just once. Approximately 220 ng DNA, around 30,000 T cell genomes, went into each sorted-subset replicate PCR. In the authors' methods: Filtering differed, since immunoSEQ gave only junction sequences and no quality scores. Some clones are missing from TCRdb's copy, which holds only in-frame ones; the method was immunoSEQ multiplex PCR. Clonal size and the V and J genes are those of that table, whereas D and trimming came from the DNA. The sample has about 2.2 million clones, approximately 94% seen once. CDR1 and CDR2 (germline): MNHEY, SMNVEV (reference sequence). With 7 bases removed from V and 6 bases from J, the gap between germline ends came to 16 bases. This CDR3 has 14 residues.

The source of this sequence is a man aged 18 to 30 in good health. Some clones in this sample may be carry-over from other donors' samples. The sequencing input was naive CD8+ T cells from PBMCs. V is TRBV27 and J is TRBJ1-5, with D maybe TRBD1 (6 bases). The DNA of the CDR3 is TGTGCCAGCACCAATACAGGGTCGGGTCAGCCCCAGCATTTT. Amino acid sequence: CASTNTGSGQPQHF.